This T cell receptor beta chain was found in a study of a mutant IDH1 vaccine in newly diagnosed glioma (dated by TCRdb to about 2021). Notes on the research overall: Vaccination started 4-6 weeks after radiotherapy alone, or was given together with temozolomide cycles in the groups whose treatment included chemotherapy. The week-35 safety follow-up took place at visit V12, and the week-47 end of study took place at visit V13. Longitudinal TCRB deep sequencing was performed for roughly 25 treated patients wherever samples were available for exploratory analyses. Peripheral blood samples were drawn at six visits, namely V03 (baseline), V05, V07, V10, V12 and V13. Of the approximately 30 treated patients, around 62% were male and around 40% were female, and a mean age of 40.4 years was recorded. Before enrollment, patients had received standard therapy of radiotherapy alone, temozolomide alone, or radiochemotherapy with temozolomide; most received the combination.

Broader findings and caveats from the paper: Immune responses induced by the vaccine were seen in approximately 92% of patients across multiple MHC alleles. Changes in the top peripheral T cell clonotypes picked up by TCRB sequencing did not appear to be linked to pseudoprogression. Selection of PBMC samples for TCRB deep sequencing was based on availability. The authors noted that analyses of patient blood samples could not be reproduced because of sample limitations.

As concerns this clone: Its specific antigen is unknown. The input lacks base qualities; no much larger clone sits a single base away.

Libraries were made using the immunoSEQ multiplex PCR assay. Following the manufacturer's protocol, the hsTCRB Kit was used to amplify rearranged TCR beta chain sequences. TCRB libraries were sequenced on an Illumina MiSeq. Under the source paper's analysis protocol: The proprietary platform of the kit vendor was used for demultiplexing, trimming and gene mapping. Entries here come from immuneACCESS through TCRdb and include only in-frame sequences with V and J called. Some clones fail to appear in such tables; in the studies checked, an unresolved V gene covers under half of the shortfall, and the cause of the remainder is unknown. Clonal size and the V and J genes are those of that table, whereas D and trimming came from the DNA. Counted in this sample were some 57,000 clones; roughly 72% of them appeared once. 4.9% of the sample lies in the top ten. The CDR3 has 15 amino acids, counting the end cysteine and phenylalanine. The only DNA kept is the CDR3, 45 bases in frame from the first base. CDR1 and CDR2 are read off the germline V gene (reference sequence) as MNHEY and SMNVEV. V gives up 5 bases and J gives up 5 bases, and the segment between their germline ends measures 18 bases.

Per the publication, the time point label means: week 47, end of study. A 20-mer mutant IDH1 peptide at 300 micrograms in Montanide made up each vaccine dose, which was injected subcutaneously together with topical imiquimod. Patients were given eight vaccinations, in weeks 1, 3, 5, 7, 11, 15, 19 and 23, which matched visits V03 through V10. The donors had newly diagnosed IDH1-mutant astrocytomas of WHO grade 3 or 4 that showed loss of nuclear ATRX. The samples were drawn from NOA16, a multicentre, single-arm, open-label phase I trial in Germany that tested a mutant IDH1 peptide vaccine in humans for the first time. The DNeasy Blood and Tissue Kit was used to extract genomic DNA from EDTA blood for TCRB sequencing.

The sample was PBMCs, taken from a glioma patient whose treatment included an IDH1 peptide vaccine. The chain is encoded by TRBV27 joined to TRBJ2-5; 5 matching bases give a weak D call of TRBD1. This sequence originates from a woman between 40 and 50 years old with glioma. Some clones in this sample may be carry-over from other donors' samples. The CDR3 region reads CASSPSDPYRETQYF. The sequenced DNA: TGTGCCAGCAGTCCCTCGGACCCTTACAGGGAGACCCAGTACTTC.